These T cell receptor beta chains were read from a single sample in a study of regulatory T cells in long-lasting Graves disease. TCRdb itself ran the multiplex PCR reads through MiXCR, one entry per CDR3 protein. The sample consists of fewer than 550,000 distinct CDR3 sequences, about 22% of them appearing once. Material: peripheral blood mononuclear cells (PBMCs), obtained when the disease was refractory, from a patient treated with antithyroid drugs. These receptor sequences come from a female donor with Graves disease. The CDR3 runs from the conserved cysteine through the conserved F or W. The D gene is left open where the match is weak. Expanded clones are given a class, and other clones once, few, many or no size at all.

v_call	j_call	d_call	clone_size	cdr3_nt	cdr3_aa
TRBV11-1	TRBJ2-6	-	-	TGTGCCAGCAGCTTAACCGGGACAGGGGCCAACGTCCTGACTTTC	CASSLTGTGANVLTF
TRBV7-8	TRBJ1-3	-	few	TGTGCCAGCAGCTTAGAGACTACTGGAAACACCATATATTTT	CASSLETTGNTIYF
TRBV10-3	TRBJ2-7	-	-	TGTGCCATCAGTGAATCGGTAGCGTCTTCCTACGAGCAGTACTTC	CAISESVASSYEQYF
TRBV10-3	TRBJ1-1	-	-	TGTGCCATCAAGGGGGGGACGGGTGGGCCGAACACTGAAGCTTTCTTT	CAIKGGTGGPNTEAFF
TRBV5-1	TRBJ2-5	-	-	TGCGCCAGCAGCCTTGGGGAAATATACCAAGAGACCCAGTACTTC	CASSLGEIYQETQYF
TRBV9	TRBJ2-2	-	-	TGTGCCAGCAGCGTAGTTTCAGGGGACACCGGGGAGCTGTTTTTT	CASSVVSGDTGELFF
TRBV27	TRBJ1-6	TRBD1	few	TGTGCCAGCAAACTCGGACAGGGGCTTAATTCACCCCTCCACTTT	CASKLGQGLNSPLHF
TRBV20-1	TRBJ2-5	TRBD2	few	TGCAGTGCTAGAGATTGGTTAGCGGGAGGCCGGGAGACCCAGTACTTC	CSARDWLAGGRETQYF
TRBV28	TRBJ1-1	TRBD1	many	TGTGCCAGCAGCCCCGCCCATCTCCAGACAGGGAGCGAAGCTTTCTTT	CASSPAHLQTGSEAFF
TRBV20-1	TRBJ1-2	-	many	TGCAGTGCGACCCCTACTTATGGCTACACCTTC	CSATPTYGYTF
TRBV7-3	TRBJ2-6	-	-	TGTGCCAGCAGCTTAGACGGGCCCCCGGTCTTCTCTGGGGCCAACGTCCTGACTTTC	CASSLDGPPVFSGANVLTF
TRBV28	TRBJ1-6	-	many	-	CASSSSGGVVPLHF
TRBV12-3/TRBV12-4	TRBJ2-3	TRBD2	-	TGTGCCAGCAGTCCTCGACTAGCGGGAGGGGAAGATACGCAGTATTTT	CASSPRLAGGEDTQYF
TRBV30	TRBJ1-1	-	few	TGTGCCTGGATTCGACGAAAGATGAACACTGAAGCTTTCTTT	CAWIRRKMNTEAFF